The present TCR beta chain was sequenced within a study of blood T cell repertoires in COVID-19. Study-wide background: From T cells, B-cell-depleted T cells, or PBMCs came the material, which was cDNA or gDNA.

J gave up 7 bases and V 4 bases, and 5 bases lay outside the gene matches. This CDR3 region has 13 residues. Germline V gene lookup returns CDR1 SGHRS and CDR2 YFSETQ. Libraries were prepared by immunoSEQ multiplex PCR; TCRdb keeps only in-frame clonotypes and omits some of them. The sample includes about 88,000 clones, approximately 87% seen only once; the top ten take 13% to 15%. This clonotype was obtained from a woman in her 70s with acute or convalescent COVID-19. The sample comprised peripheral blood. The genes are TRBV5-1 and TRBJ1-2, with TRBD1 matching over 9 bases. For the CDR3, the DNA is TGCGCCAGCAGCACGGAACAGGGGGCTGGCTACACCTTC. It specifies CASSTEQGAGYTF.